This TCR beta chain was sequenced in a study of shared clonotypes between healthy human individuals. The data were produced by immunoSEQ multiplex PCR, yet TCRdb's version contains in-frame clones alone and is incomplete. The sample contains approximately 740,000 clones, roughly 70% of which appear only once. The study, taken as a whole, reports: The generation probabilities recorded for non-shared clonotypes fell below those of clonotypes shared by all four donors. Clonotype sharing among donors likely depends on sequencing depth. Of the naive CD4 clonotypes, around 5% were shared across several donors. With few donors, the genetic and exposure-history diversity represented was limited.

Concerning this clone itself: Its antigen is currently unknown.

The receptor comes from a woman under 40 in good health. Sequenced: memory CD4+ T cells sorted from blood. Subset described: CD45RA-negative fraction.

The CDR3 reads CASSLVGTTDGYTF. The CDR3 DNA reads TGCGCCAGCAGCTTGGTGGGGACTACGGACGGCTACACCTTC. This rearrangement joins TRBV5-1 to TRBJ1-2, with D perhaps matching TRBD1 (5 bases). V lost 0 bases to trimming and J lost 8 bases, with 14 bases between them. The CDR3 is made up of 14 amino acids. Germline V gene lookup returns CDR1 SGHRS and CDR2 YFSETQ.